Listed below are T cell receptor beta chains from one sample, sequenced in a study of blood T cells in healthy people across ages. TCRdb fed the 5' RACE reads into MiXCR, producing one record per CDR3 protein. The sample includes 800,000 to 900,000 distinct CDR3 sequences, about 59% of them seen just once. Sequenced: blood. The receptor set was obtained from a man aged 25-40 years in good health. Both conserved end residues are part of each CDR3. The order of the fields is J gene, D gene, CDR3 length, V gene, clone size, CDR3 protein, CDR3 DNA. D genes are given only for firm matches. Expanded clones are given a class, and other clones once, few, many or no size at all.

TRBJ2-5 | TRBD1 | 15 | TRBV9 | . | CASSVDTGAGETQYF | TGTGCCAGCAGCGTAGATACAGGGGCCGGGGAGACCCAGTACTTC
TRBJ1-5 | . | 14 | TRBV27 | . | CASSLQGSSQPQHF | TGTGCCAGCAGTCTTCAGGGGAGTAGTCAGCCCCAGCATTTT
TRBJ2-3 | TRBD2 | 16 | TRBV5-1 | . | CASSLVERGVTDTQYF | TGCGCCAGCAGCTTGGTCGAGCGGGGGGTTACAGATACGCAGTATTTT
TRBJ2-3 | . | 15 | TRBV5-1 | . | CASSFIGGAEDTQYF | TGCGCCAGCAGTTTCATCGGAGGGGCCGAAGATACGCAGTATTTT
TRBJ2-5 | . | 15 | TRBV7-2 | few | CASSLVWDYQETQYF | TGTGCCAGCAGCTTAGTTTGGGACTACCAAGAGACCCAGTACTTC
TRBJ2-1 | . | 15 | TRBV20-1 | . | CSASLDRPLGYEQFF | TGCAGTGCTAGTCTCGACCGTCCCCTAGGCTATGAGCAGTTCTTC
TRBJ1-1 | . | 14 | TRBV6-6 | . | CASSYGGGNTEAFF | TGTGCCAGCAGTTACGGGGGCGGGAACACTGAAGCTTTCTTT
TRBJ2-7 | . | 12 | TRBV20-1 | . | CSAGGASYEQYF | TGCAGTGCTGGGGGGGCGTCCTACGAGCAGTACTTC
TRBJ2-4 | . | 15 | TRBV10-3 | few | CAISESPRGANIQYF | TGTGCCATCAGTGAGTCTCCCCGGGGGGCCAACATTCAGTACTTC
TRBJ1-2 | TRBD1 | 15 | TRBV20-1 | . | CSARGRGGEYYGYTF | TGCAGTGCTAGAGGCAGGGGGGGGGAATACTATGGCTACACCTTC
TRBJ2-3 | . | 15 | TRBV7-3 | . | CASSLEPSSTDTQYF | TGTGCCAGCAGCTTAGAACCTAGTTCCACAGATACGCAGTATTTT
TRBJ2-4 | . | 15 | TRBV4-2 | . | CACSQDYGGGNIQYF | TGTGCCTGCAGCCAAGATTATGGGGGAGGAAACATTCAGTACTTC
TRBJ2-6 | . | 15 | TRBV11-3 | . | CASAPSAAGANVLTF | TGTGCCAGCGCACCTAGCGCGGCTGGGGCCAACGTCCTGACTTTC
TRBJ2-3 | TRBD2 | 16 | TRBV10-2 | . | CASSERRGTSTDTQYF | TGCGCCAGCAGTGAGAGGCGGGGGACTAGCACAGATACGCAGTATTTT
TRBJ2-7 | . | 11 | TRBV24-1 | . | CATSDLEREYF | TGTGCCACCAGTGATTTAGAGAGGGAGTACTTC
TRBJ2-1 | TRBD1 | 15 | TRBV15 | . | CATSRGADRGHEQFF | TGTGCCACCAGCAGAGGGGCGGACAGGGGCCATGAGCAGTTCTTC
TRBJ2-7 | . | 15 | TRBV29-1 | . | CSVEWARDNSYEQYF | TGCAGCGTTGAATGGGCACGGGACAACTCCTACGAGCAGTACTTC
TRBJ1-5 | . | 12 | TRBV6-2/TRBV6-3 | . | CASRFGNQPQHF | TGTGCCAGCCGGTTTGGCAATCAGCCCCAGCATTTT
TRBJ2-1 | TRBD1 | 15 | TRBV7-3 | . | CASSPTGVNVGEQFF | TGTGCCAGCAGCCCGACAGGGGTGAATGTGGGTGAGCAGTTCTTC
TRBJ2-3 | TRBD2 | 15 | TRBV2 | . | CASSEERGAGDTQYF | TGTGCCAGCAGTGAAGAGCGGGGGGCTGGGGATACGCAGTATTTT
TRBJ2-2 | TRBD1 | 13 | TRBV29-1 | . | CSVTGVDTGELFF | TGCAGCGTGACAGGGGTGGACACCGGGGAGCTGTTTTTT
TRBJ1-6 | . | 15 | TRBV28 | . | CASSHSGEGDSPLHF | TGTGCCAGCAGTCACTCGGGGGAGGGCGATTCACCCCTCCACTTT